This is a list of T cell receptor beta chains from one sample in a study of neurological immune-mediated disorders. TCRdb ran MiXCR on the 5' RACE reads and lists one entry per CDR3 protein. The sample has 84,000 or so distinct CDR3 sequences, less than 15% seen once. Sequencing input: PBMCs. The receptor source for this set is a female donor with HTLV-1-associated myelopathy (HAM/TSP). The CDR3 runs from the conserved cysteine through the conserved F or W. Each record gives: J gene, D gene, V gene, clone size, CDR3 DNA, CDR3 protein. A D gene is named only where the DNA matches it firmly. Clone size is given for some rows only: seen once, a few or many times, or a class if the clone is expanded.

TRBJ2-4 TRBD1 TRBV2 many TGTGCCAGCAGTGACAACAGGGGGCCCAGGGGACTAGCCAAAAACATTCAGTACTTC CASSDNRGPRGLAKNIQYF
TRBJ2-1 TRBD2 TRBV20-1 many TGCAGTGCTAGTCGAGCCAGCGGGGACTACAATGAGCAGTTCTTC CSASRASGDYNEQFF
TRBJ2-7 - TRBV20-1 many TGCAGTGCTTCCCTCTACGAGCAGTACTTC CSASLYEQYF
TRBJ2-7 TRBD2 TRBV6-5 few TGTGCCAGCAGTTACTCCCCGCGGGGGTCCTACGAGCAGTACTTC CASSYSPRGSYEQYF
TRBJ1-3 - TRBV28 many TGTGCCAGCAGTTTGGGCAGATTCTCTGGAAACACCATATATTTT CASSLGRFSGNTIYF
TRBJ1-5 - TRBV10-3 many TGTGCCATCAAGGCTGCCCTCAATCAGCCCCAGCATTTT CAIKAALNQPQHF
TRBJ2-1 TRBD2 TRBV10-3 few TGTGCCATCAGTGGGGCAGGGACTAGCGGGGGCCGTTACAATGAGCAGTTCTTC CAISGAGTSGGRYNEQFF
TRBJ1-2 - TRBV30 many TGTGCCTGGAGTACCGGGACGGACAACTATGGCTACACCTTC CAWSTGTDNYGYTF
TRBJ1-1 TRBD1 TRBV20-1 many TGCAGTGCCCCTGACAGGGTCATGAACACTGAAGCTTTCTTT CSAPDRVMNTEAFF
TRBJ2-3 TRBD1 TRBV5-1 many TGCGCCAGCAGTCCCACAGGGGCCCGGGGAGATACGCAGTATTTT CASSPTGARGDTQYF
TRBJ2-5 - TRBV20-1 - TGCAGTGCTAGAGGGGCCATCGTACAAGAGACCCAGTACTTC CSARGAIVQETQYF
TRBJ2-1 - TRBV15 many TGTGCTACCAGCAGAGATCGGGGGAGCGATGAGCAGTTCTTC CATSRDRGSDEQFF
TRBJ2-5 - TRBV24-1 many TGTGCCACCAGTGTCCAGGGACAAGAGACCCAGTACTTC CATSVQGQETQYF